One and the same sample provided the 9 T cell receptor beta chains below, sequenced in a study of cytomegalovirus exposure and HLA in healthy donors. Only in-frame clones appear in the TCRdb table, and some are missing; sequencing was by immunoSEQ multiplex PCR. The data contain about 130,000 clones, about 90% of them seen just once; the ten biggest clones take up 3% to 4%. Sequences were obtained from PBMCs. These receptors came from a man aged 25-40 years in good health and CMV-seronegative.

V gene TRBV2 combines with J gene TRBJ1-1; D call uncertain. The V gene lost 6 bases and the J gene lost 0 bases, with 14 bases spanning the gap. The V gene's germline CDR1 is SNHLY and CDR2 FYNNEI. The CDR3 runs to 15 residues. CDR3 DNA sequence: TGTGCCAGCAGGGCTGCTGTCTTCATGAACACTGAAGCTTTCTTT. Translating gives CASRAAVFMNTEAFF.

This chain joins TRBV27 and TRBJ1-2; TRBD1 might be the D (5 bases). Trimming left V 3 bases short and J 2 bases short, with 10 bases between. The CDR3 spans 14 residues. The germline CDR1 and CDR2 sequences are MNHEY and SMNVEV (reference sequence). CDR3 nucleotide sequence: TGTGCCAGCAGTTTTAGGCAGGGAAACTATGGCTACACCTTC. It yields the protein CASSFRQGNYGYTF.

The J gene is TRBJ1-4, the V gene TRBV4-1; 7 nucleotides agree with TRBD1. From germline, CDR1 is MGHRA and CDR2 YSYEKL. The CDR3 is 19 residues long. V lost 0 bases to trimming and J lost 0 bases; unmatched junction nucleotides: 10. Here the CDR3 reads CASSQDGVGQTTTNEKLFF. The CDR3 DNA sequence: TGCGCCAGCAGCCAAGATGGTGTGGGACAGACCACAACTAATGAAAAACTGTTTTTT.

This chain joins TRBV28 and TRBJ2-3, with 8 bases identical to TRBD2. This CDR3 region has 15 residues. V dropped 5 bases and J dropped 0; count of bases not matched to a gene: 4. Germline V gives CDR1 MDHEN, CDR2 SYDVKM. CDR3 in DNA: TGTGCCAGCAGTCCACGGGGGGGAAGCACAGATACGCAGTATTTT. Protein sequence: CASSPRGGSTDTQYF.

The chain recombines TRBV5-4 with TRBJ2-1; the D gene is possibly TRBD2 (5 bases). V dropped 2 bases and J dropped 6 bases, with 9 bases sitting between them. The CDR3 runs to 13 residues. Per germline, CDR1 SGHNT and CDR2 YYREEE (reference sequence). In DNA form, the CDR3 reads TGTGCCAGCAGCTTCCGGGGTGGCAATGAGCAGTTCTTC. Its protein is CASSFRGGNEQFF.

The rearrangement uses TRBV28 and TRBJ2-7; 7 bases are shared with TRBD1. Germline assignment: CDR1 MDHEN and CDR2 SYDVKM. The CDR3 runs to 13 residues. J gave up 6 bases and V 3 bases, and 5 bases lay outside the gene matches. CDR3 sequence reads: CASSLTGYGEQYF. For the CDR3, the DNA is TGTGCCAGCAGTTTGACAGGGTATGGCGAGCAGTACTTC.

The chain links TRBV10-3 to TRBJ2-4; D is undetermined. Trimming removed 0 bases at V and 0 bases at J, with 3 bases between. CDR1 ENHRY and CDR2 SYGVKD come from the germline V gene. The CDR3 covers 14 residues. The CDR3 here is CAISESGAKNIQYF. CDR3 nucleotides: TGTGCCATCAGTGAGTCCGGAGCCAAAAACATTCAGTACTTC.

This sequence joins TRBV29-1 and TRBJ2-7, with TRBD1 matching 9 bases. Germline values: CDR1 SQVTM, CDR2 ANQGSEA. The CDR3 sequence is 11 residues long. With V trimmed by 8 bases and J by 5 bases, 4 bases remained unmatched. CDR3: CSTGTGNEQYF. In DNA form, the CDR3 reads TGCAGCACCGGGACAGGGAACGAGCAGTACTTC.

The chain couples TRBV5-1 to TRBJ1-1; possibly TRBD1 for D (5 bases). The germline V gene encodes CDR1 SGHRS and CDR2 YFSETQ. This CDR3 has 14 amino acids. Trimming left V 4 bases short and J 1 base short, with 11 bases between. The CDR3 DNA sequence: TGCGCCAGCAGCAGGACCGGGGGGAACACTGAAGCTTTCTTT. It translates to CASSRTGGNTEAFF.